Below, 25 T cell receptor beta chains from the same sample are listed, as sequenced in a study of blood T cell repertoires in COVID-19. Some clones are missing from TCRdb's copy, which holds only in-frame ones; the method was immunoSEQ multiplex PCR. There are around 92,000 clones in the sample; nearly 85% occur only once, and 29% lies in the top ten. The source material was peripheral blood. Receptors originate from a woman of 80 years or more with acute or convalescent COVID-19.

This clone was counted a single time. The V gene is TRBV10-3, the J gene TRBJ2-1; 9 bases are shared with TRBD2. This CDR3 comprises 14 residues. CDR1 is ENHRY and CDR2 is SYGVKD in the germline V gene. The V gene end was trimmed by 11 bases and the J gene end by 5 bases; junction bases not matched to a gene: 10. CDR3 in amino acids: CASGVAGVDNEQFF. The CDR3 region has the DNA TGTGCCTCCGGGGTAGCGGGAGTCGACAATGAGCAGTTCTTC.

The gene calls are TRBV24-1 and TRBJ2-7, with 9 bases lining up with TRBD2. CDR1 is KGHDR and CDR2 is SFDVKD in the germline V gene. The CDR3 extends over 20 amino acids. Losses at the gene ends were 6 bases for V and 0 bases for J; bases not matched to a gene: 20. This CDR3 reads CATSTTRAGGNERSSYEQYF. CDR3 DNA: TGTGCCACCAGTACTACCCGGGCGGGGGGGAACGAAAGGAGCTCCTACGAGCAGTACTTC.

About this clone: A read error may account for a junction end that differs from germline. This chain connects TRBV9 to TRBJ1-2; no reliable D call. The CDR3 is 9 amino acids. Germline assignment: CDR1 SGDLS and CDR2 YYNGEE. The CDR3 reads CASSAKIVF. In nucleotides, the CDR3 is TGTGCCAGCAGCGCGAAAATAGTCTTC.

The chain recombines TRBV3-1 (or the pseudogene TRBV3-2) with TRBJ1-4, with TRBD1 matching 8 bases. The CDR3 contains 15 residues. V was clipped by 4 bases and J by 1 base; unmatched bases: 2. Per germline, CDR1 LGHDT and CDR2 YNNKEL (reference sequence). This CDR3 is CASSLGTGTNEKLFF. The CDR3 region has the DNA TGTGCCAGCAGCCTAGGGACAGGAACTAATGAAAAACTGTTTTTT.

The chain combines TRBV19 with TRBJ1-6; the D gene is possibly TRBD1 (5 bases). Germline assignment: CDR1 LNHDA and CDR2 SQIVND (reference sequence). The germline V and J ends were trimmed by 5 bases and 14 bases, with 31 bases remaining between them. The CDR3 consists of 18 residues. The CDR3 here is CASSSSLRQPLSPRALHF. The CDR3 bases are TGTGCCAGTAGTTCCTCCCTTCGACAGCCTCTTTCACCCAGGGCCCTCCACTTT.

The chain links TRBV7-2 to TRBJ1-1; no firm D call. Between the trimmed V and J ends, which lost 2 bases and 3 bases, there was a span of 10 bases. The CDR3 runs 14 residues. Germline V gene data show CDR1 as SGHTA and CDR2 as FQGNSA. The CDR3 DNA reads TGTGCCAGCAGCTTATATTACGGGGACACTGAAGCTTTCTTT. This encodes CASSLYYGDTEAFF.

The chain links TRBV7-3 to TRBJ2-5; TRBD1 agrees at 10 bases. Germline V gene sequence: CDR1 SGHTA, CDR2 FQGTGA. The V gene end was trimmed by 6 bases and the J gene end by 9 bases; junction bases not matched to a gene: 7. The CDR3 length is 13 residues. The CDR3 loop reads CASSGQGGLAQYF. For the CDR3, the DNA is TGTGCCAGCAGTGGACAGGGGGGTTTGGCCCAGTACTTC.

This clone was detected once. The chain joins TRBV6-1 to TRBJ2-4; 12 bases agree with TRBD2. The CDR3 runs to 15 residues. Per germline, CDR1 MNHNS and CDR2 SASEGT. Trimming took 2 bases from V and 7 from J; bases not matched to a gene: 3. CDR3 bases: TGTGCCAGCAGTGAAAGCCTAGCGGGAGGGAACATTCAGTACTTC. Translating gives CASSESLAGGNIQYF.

The rearrangement links TRBV10-3 to TRBJ2-7, with no clear D. Germline CDR1 and CDR2: ENHRY and SYGVKD. V lost 0 bases and J 3 bases, leaving 6 bases between the germline ends. The CDR3 contains 13 residues. CDR3 loop: CAISESGSYEQYF. DNA of the CDR3: TGTGCCATCAGTGAGTCTGGCAGCTACGAGCAGTACTTC.

The chain links TRBV7-9 to TRBJ2-5; 11 bases align to TRBD2. The junction had 3 bases not matched to a gene; V was cut back by 5 bases and J by 7 bases. The CDR3 covers 13 residues. From germline, CDR1 is SEHNR and CDR2 FQNEAQ (reference sequence). CDR3 sequence (DNA): TGTGCCAGCAGCCAAGGACTAGCGGGGACCCAGTACTTC. Its translation is CASSQGLAGTQYF.

V and J are TRBV5-1 and TRBJ2-3; D unresolved. This CDR3 contains 14 residues. CDR1 and CDR2 from the germline V gene are SGHRS and YFSETQ. Deletions cut 1 base from V and 3 bases from J, with 9 bases between. The CDR3 here is CASSLNTQTDTQYF. Here the CDR3 DNA reads TGCGCCAGCAGCTTGAACACACAAACAGATACGCAGTATTTT.

The chain carries TRBV6-5 and TRBJ1-5; 7 bases fit TRBD1. CDR1 is MNHEY and CDR2 is SVGAGI in the germline V gene. The trim removed 6 bases at V and 4 bases at J, leaving 3 bases unmatched. CDR3 size: 13 residues. For the CDR3, the DNA is TGTGCCAGCAGGATCAGGGGGAATCAGCCCCAGCATTTT. Translating gives CASRIRGNQPQHF.

CDR3 bases: TGTGCCAGTAGCCCGGGGGGAGGGTCGAGCGGGAGAAACGAGCAGTACTTC. The encoded protein is CASSPGGGSSGRNEQYF. J is TRBJ2-7 and V is TRBV19; 8 bases are shared with TRBD2. The CDR3 runs 17 residues. V dropped 6 bases and J dropped 5; count of bases not matched to a gene: 18. Germline lookup yields CDR1 LNHDA and CDR2 SQIVND (reference sequence).

The V call is TRBV5-1, the J call TRBJ1-3, with D maybe TRBD1 (5 bases). Germline V gene data show CDR1 as SGHRS and CDR2 as YFSETQ. The CDR3 length is 16 residues. Trimming pared 3 bases from V and 0 bases from J, leaving 13 bases between. CDR3 protein: CASSSTAMGSGNTIYF. DNA for the CDR3: TGCGCCAGCAGCTCGACAGCTATGGGCTCTGGAAACACCATATATTTT. The variable domain in full, completed from reference TRBV5-1 and TRBJ1-3, reads KAGVTQTPRYLIKTRGQQVTLSCSPISGHRSVSWYQQTPGQGLQFLFEYFSETQRNKGNFPGRFSGRQFSNSRSEMNVSTLELGDSALYLCASSSTAMGSGNTIYFGEGSWLTVV.

This clone has only one observation. Here the CDR3 reads CASSQGSQETQYF. CDR3 in DNA: TGTGCCAGCAGTCAGGGGTCCCAAGAGACCCAGTACTTC. This chain links TRBV7-3 with TRBJ2-5, with D maybe TRBD1 (6 bases). Germline CDR1 reads SGHTA; CDR2 reads FQGTGA. The CDR3 length is 13 residues. V dropped 6 bases and J dropped 1 base, with 9 bases sitting between them.

The rearrangement links TRBV28 to TRBJ2-1; D gene unclear. V was trimmed by 7 bases and J by 3 bases, leaving 4 bases between them. Germline V lookup: CDR1 MDHEN, CDR2 SYDVKM. The CDR3 covers 11 residues. CDR3 bases: TGTGCCAGCAACTTCTACAATGAGCAGTTCTTC. Amino acid sequence: CASNFYNEQFF.

A single count supports this clone. V usage is TRBV2 and J usage is TRBJ1-4, with TRBD1 matching 8 bases. There are 14 residues in the CDR3. The germline gives CDR1 SNHLY, CDR2 FYNNEI. V shed 7 bases, J shed 3 bases, and the junction held 4 bases outside the gene matches. CDR3 sequence (DNA): TGTGCCAGCAATACAGGGGGTCCTAATGAAAAACTGTTTTTT. It translates to CASNTGGPNEKLFF. The full variable domain, completed using reference TRBV2 and TRBJ1-4, is EPEVTQTPSHQVTQMGQEVILRCVPISNHLYFYWYRQILGQKVEFLVSFYNNEISEKSEIFDDQFSVERPDGSNFTLKIRSTKLEDSAMYFCASNTGGPNEKLFFGSGTQLSVL.

This sequence joins TRBV7-9 and TRBJ1-6; 9 bases align to TRBD1. The germline CDR1 and CDR2 sequences are SEHNR and FQNEAQ (reference sequence). Trimming removed 5 bases from V and 8 bases from J; junction bases left unmatched: 7. This CDR3 has 15 amino acids. CDR3 DNA: TGTGCCAGCAGCCCCGGACAGGGGTTGGATTCACCCCTCCACTTT. It translates to CASSPGQGLDSPLHF.

The chain carries TRBV27 and TRBJ2-7; TRBD1 aligns across 8 bases. Trimming cost V 8 bases and J 6 bases; bases outside gene matches: 21. Germline loops: CDR1 MNHEY, CDR2 SMNVEV (reference sequence). The CDR3 is made up of 17 amino acids. The CDR3 sequence is CASAFQGAAGAAFEQYF. CDR3 DNA: TGTGCCAGCGCCTTCCAGGGGGCGGCTGGGGCGGCCTTCGAGCAGTACTTC.

The V and J genes are TRBV19 and TRBJ1-1; D possibly corresponds to TRBD1 (6 bases). Germline loops: CDR1 LNHDA, CDR2 SQIVND (reference sequence). The CDR3 is 13 residues long. Trimming took 7 bases from V and 4 from J, leaving 13 bases between them. CDR3 region: CASNRAYGTEAFF. DNA for the CDR3: TGTGCCAGTAACAGGGCTTATGGCACTGAAGCTTTCTTT.

The chain links TRBV7-9 to TRBJ2-1; possible D gene TRBD2, 5 bases. The germline gives CDR1 SEHNR, CDR2 FQNEAQ (reference sequence). The CDR3 totals 16 residues. V was trimmed by 4 bases and J by 5 bases, leaving 18 bases between them. The CDR3 is CASSSRGGLINNEQFF. The DNA for the CDR3 is TGTGCCAGCAGCTCCCGCGGCGGGCTAATCAACAATGAGCAGTTCTTC.

J is TRBJ2-1 and V is TRBV6-6; 7 nucleotides line up with TRBD1. V lost 6 bases and J lost 10; bases outside the gene matches: 18. The CDR3 consists of 16 residues. Germline CDR1 and CDR2: MNHNY and SVGAGI (reference sequence). The CDR3 loop reads CASSPQTGSLLREQFF. In DNA, the CDR3 is TGTGCCAGCAGCCCCCAGACAGGGTCCCTTCTTAGAGAGCAGTTCTTC.

The CDR3 is CASSLGTSAYNEQFF. DNA of the CDR3: TGTGCCAGCAGCCTCGGGACTAGCGCGTACAATGAGCAGTTCTTC. The chain has TRBV4-2 and TRBJ2-1, with 10 bases that match TRBD2. The J segment lost 4 bases and the V segment lost 4 bases, leaving 4 bases of the junction unmatched. The CDR3 runs 15 residues. CDR1 is LGHNA, CDR2 YNFKEQ, per germline.

This clone was recorded a few times. DNA for the CDR3: TGTGCCTGGAGTGCAACAGGGGAACGAAACACCATATATTTT. Translated, it gives CAWSATGERNTIYF. The V and J genes are TRBV30 and TRBJ1-3, with TRBD1 matching 7 bases. Trimming removed 1 base from V and 5 bases from J; junction bases left unmatched: 5. CDR3 size: 14 residues. The germline CDR1 and CDR2 sequences are GTSNPN and SVGIG (reference sequence).

This clone was detected a few times. The V and J genes are TRBV5-1 and TRBJ1-6; D is perhaps TRBD1 (5 bases). The CDR3 is 14 amino acids. Per the germline V gene, CDR1 is SGHRS and CDR2 is YFSETQ. V was shortened by 6 bases and J by 6 bases, with 13 bases between the two germline ends. CDR3 in DNA: TGCGCCAGCACCAACCCCGGGGGTAATTCACCCCTCCACTTT. The encoded protein is CASTNPGGNSPLHF.